The clone carrying this T cell receptor beta chain has a handful of counts. These data come from a study of control samples from healthy donors and cancer patients. The protocol was immunoSEQ multiplex PCR, while the TCRdb copy is restricted to in-frame clones and leaves out a portion. Of about 130,000 clones in the sample, 90% were seen once. From germline, CDR1 is SGHVS and CDR2 FQNEAQ. CDR3 length equals 14 residues. V lost 5 bases to trimming and J lost 6 bases; unmatched junction nucleotides: 5. The chain links TRBV7-8 to TRBJ2-7, with 12 bases that match TRBD2. The sequence derives from a man aged 35-49 years in good health. The sequenced sample was blood. The CDR3, as DNA: TGTGCCAGCAGCCCCGGGACTAGCGGGCTCGAGCAGTACTTC. Residues: CASSPGTSGLEQYF.